The T cell receptor beta chain under discussion was sequenced for a study of blood T cell repertoires in COVID-19. Profiling relied on immunoSEQ multiplex PCR, and the TCRdb table lists in-frame clones only, not all of them. The sample holds approximately 110,000 clones, roughly 72% seen once. Per germline, CDR1 MDHEN and CDR2 SYDVKM. The CDR3 totals 13 residues. After removal of 8 bases from V and 9 bases from J, the junction contained 10 bases not matched to a gene. J is TRBJ1-5 and V is TRBV28, with TRBD1 matching over 7 bases. The sequenced material came from peripheral blood. The sequence was obtained from an elderly man with COVID-19, enrolled during active disease. Here the CDR3 reads CASVSGGGSPQHF. DNA for the CDR3: TGTGCCAGCGTATCAGGGGGTGGTTCGCCCCAGCATTTT.